This section outlines one T cell receptor beta chain sequence together with its context. Trimming shortened V by 2 bases and J by 0 bases, and 6 bases separated the two germline ends. The germline CDR1 and CDR2 sequences are SGHDT and YYEEEE. This CDR3 is built from 14 residues. This sample stems from a study of blood T cell repertoires in COVID-19. The wider study: Material from acute and convalescent COVID-19 was sourced from the United States, Italy and Spain. The cDNA or gDNA used as material had been derived from T cells, B-cell-depleted T cells, or PBMCs.

How the authors handled the data: Counts of nucleated cells, estimated from reference gene primer amplification, were obtained. Clones were sequenced by immunoSEQ multiplex PCR, and TCRdb holds only the in-frame ones, with some missing. D and trimming come from the DNA, and the V and J calls and clone size come from that table. The sample lists roughly 190,000 clones, 80% to 90% occurring once. Input material: peripheral blood. The chain combines TRBV5-6 with TRBJ2-4; the D is unclear. The origin of this receptor is a human donor in a cohort sampled during active COVID-19. CDR3 loop: CASSFGLAKNIQYF. The CDR3, as DNA: TGTGCCAGCAGCTTTGGCCTAGCCAAAAACATTCAGTACTTC.